This T cell receptor (beta chain) is drawn from a study of human thymus T cells. Germline loops: CDR1 SNHLY, CDR2 FYNNEI. The V end was cut by 5 bases, the J end by 4 bases, with 9 bases between. CDR3 length: 12 amino acids. Produced via immunoSEQ multiplex PCR; TCRdb's table is partial and in-frame only. This table has about 130,000 clones, about 94% appearing once. This clone was seen just once. Corrective heart surgery yielded the resections from which the thymus tissue came. This receptor was taken from a boy less than two years old with a congenital heart defect but otherwise immunologically healthy. The V and J genes are TRBV2 and TRBJ2-7; D may be TRBD2 (5 bases). Sequences were obtained from thymus tissue. CDR3 region: CASSSRLYEQYF. The CDR3 DNA reads TGTGCCAGCAGTTCCCGACTATACGAGCAGTACTTC.